The present T cell receptor beta chain was sequenced within a study of cytomegalovirus exposure and HLA in healthy donors. Overall study: Of the donors genotyped, several hundred in all, 75% to 90% fell in the Caucasian-associated ancestry cluster.

Donors showed nominal health when sampled, although they likely had unrecorded immune exposures. Germline V gene lookup returns CDR1 SSHAT and CDR2 FNYEAQ (reference sequence). Trimming took off 1 base at V and 3 bases at J, with 7 bases between the two ends. This CDR3 region has 13 residues. PCR was performed using 60 Vbeta and 13 Jbeta primers. Profiling relied on immunoSEQ multiplex PCR, and the TCRdb table lists in-frame clones only, not all of them. Its clone listing holds about 48,000 clones. Overall study findings and caveats: Another analysis was done later, and it associated 16,951 TCR beta sequences with HLA alleles at 0.05 false discovery rate. In a later analysis, productive TCRs from donors in an Asian-associated ancestry cluster reportedly carried fewer N-insertions than the cohort mean.

In regard to this clone: The antigen remains undetermined.

Sample: PBMCs. This chain joins TRBV7-7 and TRBJ2-7; maybe TRBD2 (5 bases). The receptor's source is a male donor in good health and CMV-seropositive. The CDR3 DNA is TGTGCCAGCAGCTTAGGGGAGAACTACGAGCAGTACTTC. As protein: CASSLGENYEQYF.